Shown below are 25 T cell receptor beta chains from a single sample sequenced in a study of T cell clusters in autoimmune cytopenias. TRB was amplified from about 270 ng of peripheral blood genomic DNA per sample. TRB was amplified by touch-down multiplex PCR, primer pools A and B combined. TCRdb re-called the multiplex PCR reads and shows each CDR3 protein once, DNA omitted. The sample totals approximately 4,600 distinct CDR3 sequences. The sample was also linked to a second study, of T cell repertoires in aging, cancer and after chemotherapy.

Sequenced: peripheral blood. The receptors stem from a human donor in good health.

The genes are TRBV27 and TRBJ2-1; TCRdb's D call of TRBD1 is untestable without DNA. From germline, CDR1 is MNHEY and CDR2 SMNVEV (reference sequence). CDR3 size: 19 residues. The CDR3 here is CASSSKGTGPLLKDNEQFF.

The V and J genes are TRBV14 and TRBJ2-1; TCRdb reports TRBD2, a call that lacks DNA to check it against. The V gene's germline CDR1 is SGHDN and CDR2 FVKESK. The CDR3 runs to 19 residues. The CDR3 loop reads CASSPHRGSGGADYNEQFF.

The genes are TRBV19 and TRBJ2-7; TCRdb outputs TRBD1, but without DNA this stays unchecked. Germline CDR1 and CDR2: LNHDA and SQIVND (reference sequence). The CDR3 is 14 residues long. The CDR3 is CASSPGPPIYEQYF.

The rearrangement joins TRBV6-1 to TRBJ1-5. This CDR3 comprises 16 residues. Germline V gives CDR1 MNHNS, CDR2 SASEGT. The CDR3 is CASSESGRQANQPQHF.

Considering frequency, this clonotype is medium-sized. The chain couples TRBV6-5 to TRBJ1-4; checking the TCRdb D call of TRBD1 is not possible without DNA. The CDR3 is 14 residues long. Germline V lookup: CDR1 MNHEY, CDR2 SVGAGI. The CDR3 spells CASRSGTGDEKLFF.

This clonotype ranks as medium-sized in terms of frequency. V gene TRBV6-5 combines with J gene TRBJ2-2; TCRdb lists TRBD1, though no DNA is available to test this call. Germline assignment: CDR1 MNHEY and CDR2 SVGAGI. CDR3 length: 15 residues. The CDR3 is CASSYRQGNTGELFF.

This clonotype counts as medium-sized by frequency. The genes are TRBV6-5 and TRBJ2-4; TCRdb's D call of TRBD2 is untestable without DNA. CDR1 and CDR2 (germline): MNHEY, SVGAGI. This CDR3 has 17 residues. The CDR3 here is CASSYGQGGSIKNIQYF.

In terms of frequency, this clonotype is large (0.1 to 1%). The chain uses TRBV29-1 and TRBJ2-1; without DNA, the TCRdb call of TRBD2 cannot be checked. The length of the CDR3 is 16 residues. CDR1 is SQVTM and CDR2 is ANQGSEA in the germline V gene. The CDR3 loop reads CSVEGTSGGAVNEQFF.

This clonotype is identified as medium-sized from frequency. V is TRBV6-5 and J is TRBJ2-2; TCRdb indicates TRBD1, and absent DNA this call remains unverified. CDR1 and CDR2 from the germline V gene are MNHEY and SVGAGI. The CDR3 sequence is 17 residues long. The CDR3 loop reads CASSLSLGRGVTGELFF.

This clonotype registers medium-sized by frequency. The CDR3 loop is CASSPQGDGIQYF. This chain uses TRBV5-4 with TRBJ2-4; lacking DNA, the TRBD1 call made by TCRdb goes unchecked. This CDR3 has 13 amino acids. CDR1 SGHNT and CDR2 YYREEE come from the germline V gene (reference sequence).

The chain is built from TRBV5-6 and TRBJ1-2; the TRBD1 assignment by TCRdb is unverifiable without DNA. CDR3 length: 12 amino acids. Germline V CDR1 and CDR2: SGHDT, YYEEEE. The CDR3 protein is CASQGGAYGYTF.

The V and J genes are TRBV6-2 or TRBV6-3 and TRBJ1-2. Per the germline V gene, CDR1 is MNHEY and CDR2 is SVGEGT. The CDR3 consists of 15 residues. CDR3 in amino acids: CASSYSAEPNYGYTF.

Judged by frequency, this clonotype is medium-sized. CDR3 sequence: CASSLSGADTQYF. The chain carries TRBV12-3 or TRBV12-4 and TRBJ2-3; TCRdb selects TRBD1, and the lack of DNA leaves this call unchecked. The CDR3 is 13 residues long.

In terms of frequency, this clonotype is medium-sized. The gene calls are TRBV19 and TRBJ1-4. Germline CDR1 reads LNHDA; CDR2 reads SQIVND (reference sequence). There are 13 residues in the CDR3. The CDR3 is CASSVRFREKLFF.

Its frequency marks this clonotype as medium-sized (0.01 to 0.1%). The chain links TRBV19 to TRBJ1-1; TCRdb's D call of TRBD1 is untestable without DNA. Germline V gives CDR1 LNHDA, CDR2 SQIVND (reference sequence). The CDR3 loop spans 15 amino acids. CDR3: CASSMRPGFGTEAFF.

This clonotype is labeled large based on frequency. The rearrangement joins TRBV29-1 to TRBJ2-3; TCRdb lists TRBD2, though no DNA is available to test this call. CDR1 and CDR2 (germline): SQVTM, ANQGSEA. The CDR3 totals 14 residues. CDR3: CSVVAGGFTDTQYF.

Measured by frequency, this clonotype is medium-sized. V and J are TRBV12-3 or TRBV12-4 and TRBJ2-1; TCRdb names TRBD1, which stays unverified in the absence of DNA. The CDR3 runs 18 residues. This chain's CDR3 is CASSSPGRDRGAYNEQFF.

The chain combines TRBV12-3 or TRBV12-4 with TRBJ2-3; TCRdb's D call, TRBD2, is unchecked because there is no DNA. The CDR3 consists of 16 residues. CDR3 residues: CASSGGTSGGADTQYF.

This clonotype is classed as medium-sized by frequency. The V gene is TRBV30, the J gene TRBJ2-1; no DNA is available, so the TRBD2 call from TCRdb remains unchecked. The CDR3 sequence is 17 residues long. CDR1 and CDR2 (germline): GTSNPN, SVGIG (reference sequence). The chain's CDR3 is CAWHGGAGSGTYNEQFF.

This clonotype is deemed large by its frequency. The chain uses TRBV19 and TRBJ2-5; TCRdb proposes TRBD1, but this gene call is untestable without DNA. In germline, CDR1 is LNHDA, CDR2 SQIVND (reference sequence). This CDR3 has 15 residues. The CDR3 reads CATTPTAGGLETQYF.

This rearrangement joins TRBV19 to TRBJ1-6; the TRBD1 assignment by TCRdb is unverifiable without DNA. Germline V gene lookup returns CDR1 LNHDA and CDR2 SQIVND (reference sequence). The CDR3 is 14 amino acids. CDR3 residues: CASSIGGGGSPLHF.

This chain uses TRBV7-9 with TRBJ1-1; TCRdb selects TRBD1, and the lack of DNA leaves this call unchecked. The CDR3 spans 15 residues. The germline V gene encodes CDR1 SEHNR and CDR2 FQNEAQ (reference sequence). This CDR3 is CASSLRQGGNTEAFF.

This rearrangement joins TRBV5-4 to TRBJ2-2; TCRdb reports TRBD1, a call that lacks DNA to check it against. In germline, CDR1 is SGHNT, CDR2 YYREEE (reference sequence). The CDR3 extends over 15 amino acids. The CDR3 sequence is CASSKGGTNTGELFF. Using reference TRBV5-4 and TRBJ2-2 for the parts outside the CDR3, the full variable domain is ETGVTQSPTHLIKTRGQQVTLRCSSQSGHNTVSWYQQALGQGPQFIFQYYREEENGRGNFPPRFSGLQFPNYSSELNVNALELDDSALYLCASSKGGTNTGELFFGEGSRLTVL.

The V gene is TRBV29-1, the J gene TRBJ2-5; the TCRdb call, TRBD1, lacks DNA for checking. Germline V gene data show CDR1 as SQVTM and CDR2 as ANQGSEA. The CDR3 consists of 13 residues. This CDR3 is CSAMVQGKETQYF. Full variable domain (remainder filled in from reference TRBV29-1 and TRBJ2-5): SAVISQKPSRDICQRGTSLTIQCQVDSQVTMMFWYRQQPGQSLTLIATANQGSEATYESGFVIDKFPISRPNLTFSTLTVSNMSPEDSSIYLCSAMVQGKETQYFGPGTRLLVL.

The CDR3: CASSPPGGLATDTQYF. V is TRBV7-2 and J is TRBJ2-3; absent DNA, TCRdb's TRBD1 call cannot be checked. The germline V gene has CDR1 SGHTA and CDR2 FQGNSA. The length of the CDR3 is 16 residues.